This T cell receptor beta chain originates from a study of blood T cell repertoires in COVID-19. For the study at large: There were acute and convalescent COVID-19 samples, and they came from the United States, Italy and Spain. The cDNA or gDNA used as material had been derived from T cells, B-cell-depleted T cells, or PBMCs.

One Seattle source followed patients from active infection through their disease course. The ends lost 1 base at V and 13 bases at J; junction bases unmatched: 7. CDR3 length: 15 amino acids. Germline V gene sequence: CDR1 SGHAT, CDR2 FQNNGV. Per the authors' pipeline: It was from reference gene primer amplification that nucleated cell counts were estimated. TCRdb's copy holds only in-frame clones and misses some; the assay was immunoSEQ multiplex PCR. The D gene and trimming were derived from the DNA, and the V and J assignments and clone size from that table. This sample has fewer than 300,000 clones, with roughly four fifths found just once.

The TCR was taken from a person between 70 and 80 years old with COVID-19, enrolled during active disease. Sequencing used peripheral blood. The chain links TRBV11-2 to TRBJ2-1, with 13 bases fitting TRBD2. CDR3 nucleotides: TGTGCCAGCAGCTTAGTCGGACTAGCGGGAGTTCGACAGTTCTTC. As protein: CASSLVGLAGVRQFF.